This entry lists 27 T cell receptor beta chains sequenced from one sample in a study of shared clonotypes between healthy human individuals. Libraries were prepared by immunoSEQ multiplex PCR; TCRdb keeps only in-frame clonotypes and omits some of them. This sample carries millions of clones, roughly 93% of them seen once, and the ten largest clones take around 0.4%. Input material: naive CD4+ T cells from PBMCs. Subset specified: CD45RA+ positively selected. The receptors come from a man aged 18 to 29 in good health. Some clones in this sample may be carry-over from other donors' samples.

The genes are TRBV7-2 and TRBJ2-5; 11 positions agree with TRBD2. The CDR3 contains 15 residues. Germline trimming cut 2 bases from V and 5 bases from J; bases unmatched to any gene: 4. CDR1 and CDR2 (germline): SGHTA, FQGNSA. CDR3 DNA: TGTGCCAGCAGCTTATTGCTAGCGGGAGGCGAGACCCAGTACTTC. Protein product: CASSLLLAGGETQYF. Supplemented by reference TRBV7-2 and TRBJ2-5, the full variable domain reads GAGVSQSPSNKVTEKGKDVELRCDPISGHTALYWYRQSLGQGLEFLIYFQGNSAPDKSGLPSDRFSAERTGGSVSTLTIQRTQQEDSAVYLCASSLLLAGGETQYFGPGTRLLVL.

This sequence joins TRBV5-1 and TRBJ2-1; D not resolved. Trimming pared 6 bases from V and 3 bases from J, leaving 19 bases between. Germline V gene sequence: CDR1 SGHRS, CDR2 YFSETQ. CDR3 length: 16 amino acids. The CDR3 protein is CASNSGETAFYNEQFF. Here the CDR3 DNA reads TGCGCCAGCAACTCCGGAGAGACCGCTTTCTACAATGAGCAGTTCTTC.

The gene calls are TRBV5-1 and TRBJ2-7; TRBD1 or TRBD2 may be the D gene (5 bases each). Germline V gene sequence: CDR1 SGHRS, CDR2 YFSETQ. Trimming removed 0 bases at V and 6 bases at J, with 10 bases between. This CDR3 is 13 amino acids long. The CDR3 loop reads CASSLAEGREQYF. The CDR3, as DNA: TGCGCCAGCAGCTTGGCCGAGGGGCGCGAGCAGTACTTC.

This clone has more than one count but fewer than ten. The sample carries other DNA sequences with the same CDR3. The rearrangement links TRBV28 to TRBJ1-2; D is uncertain. With 5 bases removed from V and 4 bases from J, the gap between germline ends came to 8 bases. The V gene's germline CDR1 is MDHEN and CDR2 SYDVKM. The CDR3 totals 12 residues. The CDR3 nucleotides are TGTGCCAGCAGTCGAGGGAGCTATGGCTACACCTTC. As protein: CASSRGSYGYTF.

The chain carries TRBV7-3 and TRBJ2-5, with a possible D match to TRBD2 (5 bases). The CDR3 totals 13 residues. V lost 6 bases, J lost 3 bases, and 11 bases lay in between. In germline, CDR1 is SGHTA, CDR2 FQGTGA. The CDR3 coding sequence is TGTGCCAGCAGTCGCGACGGGAAAGAGACCCAGTACTTC. Its protein is CASSRDGKETQYF.

This sequence joins TRBV11-3 and TRBJ1-1, with a tentative D call TRBD1 (6 bases). Germline CDR1 SGHNT, CDR2 YENEEA. V lost 0 bases to trimming and J lost 5 bases, with 10 bases between them. The CDR3 is 14 residues long. CDR3 sequence: CASSLEGGRTEAFF. CDR3 coding DNA: TGTGCCAGCAGCTTAGAAGGGGGACGGACTGAAGCTTTCTTT.

The V and J genes are TRBV18 and TRBJ1-1; the D gene is possibly TRBD1 (6 bases). CDR3 length: 14 amino acids. V lost 6 bases, J lost 6 bases, and 17 bases lay in between. From germline, CDR1 is KGHSH and CDR2 LQKENI. The CDR3 protein is CASSPQGNSAEAFF. The CDR3 DNA sequence: TGTGCCAGCTCCCCCCAGGGGAATTCGGCTGAAGCTTTCTTT.

In this sample, this clone turned up once. The gene calls are TRBV27 and TRBJ2-6; D could derive from TRBD1 or TRBD2 (5 bases each). Per germline, CDR1 MNHEY and CDR2 SMNVEV (reference sequence). The CDR3 covers 14 residues. Trimming pared 10 bases from V and 0 bases from J, leaving 10 bases between. As DNA, the CDR3 is TGTGCCACCAGGGACGCCTCTGGGGCCAACGTCCTGACTTTC. It translates to CATRDASGANVLTF.

This clone was seen only a few times. Other DNA sequences in this sample translate to the same CDR3. This sequence joins TRBV14 and TRBJ1-1; D ambiguous. V lost 4 bases and J lost 0, with 6 bases in between. The V gene's germline CDR1 is SGHDN and CDR2 FVKESK. The CDR3 is made up of 13 amino acids. CDR3 loop: CASSPSVNTEAFF. For the CDR3, the DNA is TGTGCCAGCAGCCCCAGTGTGAACACTGAAGCTTTCTTT. Drawing the rest from reference TRBV14 and TRBJ1-1, the complete variable domain is EAGVTQFPSHSVIEKGQTVTLRCDPISGHDNLYWYRRVMGKEIKFLLHFVKESKQDESGMPNNRFLAERTGGTYSTLKVQPAELEDSGVYFCASSPSVNTEAFFGQGTRLTVV.

The V call is TRBV15, the J call TRBJ2-7; D possibly corresponds to TRBD1 (6 bases). The CDR3 covers 14 residues. Germline V lookup: CDR1 LNHNV, CDR2 YYDKDF (reference sequence). V gave up 1 base and J gave up 2 bases, with 9 bases separating them. The CDR3: CATSRGQDTYEQYF. CDR3 coding DNA: TGTGCCACCAGCAGAGGACAGGACACCTACGAGCAGTACTTC.

The chain carries TRBV29-1 and TRBJ1-2; 7 bases align to TRBD1. Germline lookup yields CDR1 SQVTM and CDR2 ANQGSEA. CDR3 length equals 14 residues. V lost 8 bases, J lost 3 bases, and 12 bases stayed unmatched. Here the CDR3 DNA reads TGCAGCTCATCAGGATCCGGGACAGACTATGGCTACACCTTC. This encodes CSSSGSGTDYGYTF.

The chain combines TRBV5-4 with TRBJ1-1; D call uncertain. Germline CDR1 is SGHNT and CDR2 is YYREEE (reference sequence). CDR3 length: 14 amino acids. V gave up 5 bases and J gave up 1 base, with 12 bases separating them. The CDR3 coding sequence is TGTGCCAGCAGACTTGACCTATCGAACACTGAAGCTTTCTTT. As protein: CASRLDLSNTEAFF.

This chain links TRBV6-5 with TRBJ2-2; a possible D gene is TRBD1 (6 bases). The CDR3 is 14 amino acids. Germline CDR1 is MNHEY and CDR2 is SVGAGI. Trimming cost V 3 bases and J 6 bases, with 11 bases left between them. CDR3 DNA: TGTGCCAGCAGTTATGACAGGTGGTCCGGGGAGCTGTTTTTT. Translation: CASSYDRWSGELFF.

The V gene is TRBV13, the J gene TRBJ1-1; no definite D call. This CDR3 has 11 residues. Trimming took 5 bases from V and 7 from J, leaving 8 bases between them. The germline V gene has CDR1 PRHDT and CDR2 FYEKMQ (reference sequence). CDR3 bases: TGTGCCAGCAGCCAAATCTATGAAGCTTTCTTT. Encoded protein: CASSQIYEAFF.

The V call is TRBV14, the J call TRBJ2-2; 8 bases fit TRBD1. This CDR3 region has 16 residues. V gave up 4 bases and J gave up 0 bases; unmatched junction bases: 4. In germline, CDR1 is SGHDN, CDR2 FVKESK. The DNA of the CDR3 is TGTGCCAGCAGCCGAATGGGACAGGCGAACACCGGGGAGCTGTTTTTT. This sequence encodes CASSRMGQANTGELFF.

The chain employs TRBV30 and TRBJ1-2; D remains unclear. The CDR3 runs 13 residues. The V gene lost 0 bases and the J gene lost 4 bases, with 9 bases spanning the gap. Per the germline V gene, CDR1 is GTSNPN and CDR2 is SVGIG (reference sequence). The CDR3 protein is CAWSVERGYGYTF. CDR3 coding DNA: TGTGCCTGGAGTGTAGAGCGGGGCTATGGCTACACCTTC.

This clone was observed a handful of times. The gene calls are TRBV30 and TRBJ2-2; D gene ambiguous. The CDR3 sequence is 12 residues long. Germline loops: CDR1 GTSNPN, CDR2 SVGIG (reference sequence). Trimming shortened V by 0 bases and J by 4 bases, and 3 bases separated the two germline ends. CDR3 DNA sequence: TGTGCCTGGAGTGTCTCCACCGGGGAGCTGTTTTTT. It encodes CAWSVSTGELFF.

The rearrangement joins TRBV11-2 to TRBJ2-1; D unclear. The V end was cut by 5 bases, the J end by 15 bases, with 20 bases between. Germline V lookup: CDR1 SGHAT, CDR2 FQNNGV. This CDR3 region has 13 residues. CDR3 sequence (DNA): TGTGCCAGCAGCAACCGAGCGAGCTCAGATCCGTTCTTC. This translates into CASSNRASSDPFF. Based on the CDR3 plus reference TRBV11-2 and TRBJ2-1, the full variable domain is EAGVAQSPRYKIIEKRQSVAFWCNPISGHATLYWYQQILGQGPKLLIQFQNNGVVDDSQLPKDRFSAERLKGVDSTLKIQPAKLEDSAVYLCASSNRASSDPFFGPGTRLTVL.

This chain links TRBV18 with TRBJ2-2; D gene ambiguous. The CDR3 length is 14 residues. The germline V gene has CDR1 KGHSH and CDR2 LQKENI. V lost 0 bases, J lost 6 bases, and 8 bases lay in between. CDR3 residues: CASSPPSPPGELFF. DNA of the CDR3: TGTGCCAGCTCACCACCGTCCCCCCCCGGGGAGCTGTTTTTT.

The chain has TRBV5-1 and TRBJ2-5; D call uncertain. Trimming stripped 0 bases from V and 0 bases from J, with 3 bases between. CDR3 length: 13 amino acids. The germline V gene has CDR1 SGHRS and CDR2 YFSETQ. This CDR3 reads CASSLGYQETQYF. The CDR3 nucleotides are TGCGCCAGCAGCTTGGGGTACCAAGAGACCCAGTACTTC.

The chain is built from TRBV29-1 and TRBJ2-5, with 10 bases that match TRBD2. The CDR3 runs to 14 residues. The junction had 6 bases not matched to a gene; V was cut back by 6 bases and J by 2 bases. The germline CDR1 and CDR2 sequences are SQVTM and ANQGSEA. The CDR3 spells CSVVGTSEQETQYF. The CDR3 DNA sequence: TGCAGCGTGGTCGGGACTAGCGAACAAGAGACCCAGTACTTC. The whole variable domain, filled in from reference TRBV29-1 and TRBJ2-5, reads SAVISQKPSRDICQRGTSLTIQCQVDSQVTMMFWYRQQPGQSLTLIATANQGSEATYESGFVIDKFPISRPNLTFSTLTVSNMSPEDSSIYLCSVVGTSEQETQYFGPGTRLLVL.

The V call is TRBV27, the J call TRBJ2-7; no clear D. The V end was cut by 2 bases, the J end by 3 bases, with 14 bases between. The germline CDR1 and CDR2 sequences are MNHEY and SMNVEV (reference sequence). The CDR3 extends over 15 amino acids. The CDR3 bases are TGTGCCAGCAGTTTAAATTCCCTAGTTAACTACGAGCAGTACTTC. This codes for CASSLNSLVNYEQYF.

The chain links TRBV7-7 to TRBJ2-7, with 8 bases lining up with TRBD1. The V gene's germline CDR1 is SSHAT and CDR2 FNYEAQ (reference sequence). V lost 1 base, J lost 0 bases, and 2 bases stayed unmatched. The CDR3 length is 15 residues. CDR3 protein: CASSLEQGDSYEQYF. The CDR3 coding sequence is TGTGCCAGCAGCTTAGAACAGGGGGACTCCTACGAGCAGTACTTC.

The chain uses TRBV11-2 and TRBJ2-3, with D possibly matching TRBD2 (6 bases). The V end lost 7 bases, the J end lost 1 base, and 18 bases lay between the germline ends. Germline assignment: CDR1 SGHAT and CDR2 FQNNGV. CDR3 length: 16 residues. CDR3: CASTYTVASGTDTQYF. The DNA for the CDR3 is TGTGCCAGCACCTACACCGTGGCTAGCGGCACAGATACGCAGTATTTT.

The J gene is TRBJ1-3, the V gene TRBV18, with D unclear. Trimming removed 0 bases from V and 0 bases from J, with 9 bases in between. Per germline, CDR1 KGHSH and CDR2 LQKENI. CDR3 length: 16 amino acids. This CDR3 reads CASSPPPKISGNTIYF. The CDR3 DNA sequence: TGTGCCAGCTCACCACCACCGAAGATCTCTGGAAACACCATATATTTT.

The V gene is TRBV19, the J gene TRBJ2-4; 8 bases agree with TRBD2. This CDR3 contains 15 residues. J was trimmed by 5 bases and V by 7 bases; bases with no gene match: 10. Germline CDR1 is LNHDA and CDR2 is SQIVND (reference sequence). The CDR3 reads CASTIRSGSENIQYF. Written as DNA, the CDR3 is TGTGCCAGTACCATCCGGAGCGGGAGCGAAAACATTCAGTACTTC.

The rearrangement uses TRBV27 and TRBJ2-7; 7 nucleotides line up with TRBD2. The CDR3 extends over 15 amino acids. V shed 6 bases, J shed 1 base, and the junction held 9 bases outside the gene matches. CDR1 is MNHEY, CDR2 SMNVEV, per germline (reference sequence). DNA for the CDR3: TGTGCCAGCAGCACTACTAGCGCAAATTCCTACGAGCAGTACTTC. It codes for CASSTTSANSYEQYF.